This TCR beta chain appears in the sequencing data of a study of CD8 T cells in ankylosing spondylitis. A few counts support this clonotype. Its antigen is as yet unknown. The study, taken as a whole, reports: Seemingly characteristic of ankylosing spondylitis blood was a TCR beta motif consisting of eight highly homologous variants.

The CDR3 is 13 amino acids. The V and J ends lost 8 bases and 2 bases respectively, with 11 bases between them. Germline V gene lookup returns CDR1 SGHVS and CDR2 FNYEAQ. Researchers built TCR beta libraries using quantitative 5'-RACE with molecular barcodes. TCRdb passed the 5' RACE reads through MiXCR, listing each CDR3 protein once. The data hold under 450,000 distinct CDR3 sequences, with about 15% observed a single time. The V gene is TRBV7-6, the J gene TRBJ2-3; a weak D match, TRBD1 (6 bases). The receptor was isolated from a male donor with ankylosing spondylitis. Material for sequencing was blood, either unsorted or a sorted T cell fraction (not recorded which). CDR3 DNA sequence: TGTGCCAGCGCAGGGGAATTCACAGATACGCAGTATTTT. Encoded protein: CASAGEFTDTQYF.